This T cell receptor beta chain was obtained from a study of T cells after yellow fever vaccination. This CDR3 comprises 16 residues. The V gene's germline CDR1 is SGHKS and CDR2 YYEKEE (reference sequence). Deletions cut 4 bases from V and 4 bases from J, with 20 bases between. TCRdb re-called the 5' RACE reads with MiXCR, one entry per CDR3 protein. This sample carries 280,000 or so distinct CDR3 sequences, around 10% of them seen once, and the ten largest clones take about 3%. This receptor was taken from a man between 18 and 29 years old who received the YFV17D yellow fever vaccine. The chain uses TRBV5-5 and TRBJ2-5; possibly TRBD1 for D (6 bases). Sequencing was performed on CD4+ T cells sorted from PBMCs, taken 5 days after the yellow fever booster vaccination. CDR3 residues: CASSRAGTRAPETQYF. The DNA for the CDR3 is TGTGCCAGCAGCCGTGCCGGGACACGGGCTCCAGAGACCCAGTACTTC.